The 9 T cell receptor beta chains below come from one sample, sequenced in a study of regulatory T cells in long-lasting Graves disease. HTBI primers from iRepertoire and Arm-PCR of CDR3 regions yielded the TCR beta libraries. One entry per CDR3 protein, called by TCRdb with MiXCR from the multiplex PCR reads. The sample lists hundreds of thousands of distinct CDR3 sequences, about a sixth occurring once. The time point was: newly diagnosed GD, antithyroid drugs for less than 3 months. The TCR library used RNA extracted from PBMCs. In addition, the sample was reused for a study of T cells in Graves' hyperthyroidism and ophthalmopathy.

Material: peripheral blood mononuclear cells (PBMCs), obtained at new diagnosis, from a patient treated with antithyroid drugs. The receptor source for this set is a young woman with Graves disease.

This chain uses TRBV6-2 or TRBV6-3 with TRBJ1-4; TRBD1 matches at 7 bases. The CDR3 loop spans 15 amino acids. V lost 7 bases, J lost 0 bases, and 5 bases stayed unmatched. Germline V CDR1 and CDR2: MNHEY, SVGEGT. Here the CDR3 DNA reads TGTGCCAGCAAGGGACAGACTGCAACTAATGAAAAACTGTTTTTT. Amino acids: CASKGQTATNEKLFF.

This clonotype showed up just a few times. This chain uses TRBV10-3 with TRBJ1-1; no definite D call. The CDR3 is 18 amino acids. Trimming pared 4 bases from V and 5 bases from J, leaving 26 bases between. Germline V gives CDR1 ENHRY, CDR2 SYGVKD. The CDR3 loop is CAISGSLRNMRDRTEAFF. The DNA for the CDR3 is TGTGCCATCAGTGGATCACTCCGAAATATGAGGGATAGGACTGAAGCTTTCTTT.

This clonotype was counted between two and nine times. The V gene is TRBV6-2 or TRBV6-3, the J gene TRBJ1-3, with D maybe TRBD1 (5 bases). The V end lost 4 bases, the J end lost 4 bases, and 29 bases lay between the germline ends. CDR1 MNHEY and CDR2 SVGEGT come from the germline V gene. The CDR3 is 20 residues long. The CDR3 is CASSSLYLHSRGSLGNTIYF. CDR3 coding DNA: TGTGCCAGCAGTTCCCTCTACTTACATAGTAGGGGATCCCTCGGAAACACCATATATTTT.

This clonotype has only a few counts. The chain combines TRBV14 with TRBJ2-7; 7 bases map to TRBD1. Unmatched junction bases numbered 10, after V lost 3 bases and J lost 5 bases. Germline V gene sequence: CDR1 SGHDN, CDR2 FVKESK. The CDR3 runs to 15 residues. The chain's CDR3 is CASSHPGQGVHEQYF. The CDR3 coding sequence is TGTGCCAGCAGCCACCCCGGGCAGGGGGTCCACGAGCAGTACTTC.

Details on this clonotype: This sequence may be a read error, since a much larger clone differs from it by one base. The rearrangement uses TRBV5-1 and TRBJ2-7; possible D gene TRBD2, 6 bases. Trimming removed 2 bases from V and 3 bases from J, with 15 bases in between. The CDR3 has 15 amino acids. Germline V gene data show CDR1 as SGHRS and CDR2 as YFSETQ. The CDR3 sequence: CASSLAVEGLYEQYF. The CDR3 DNA reads TGCGCCAGCAGCTTAGCCGTGGAGGGCCTCTACGAGCAGTACTTC.

Details on this clonotype: A much bigger clone sits one base away, suggesting this may be a read error. The V call is TRBV6-1, the J call TRBJ1-5; D possibly corresponds to TRBD1 (5 bases). The V end lost 5 bases, the J end lost 7 bases, and 12 bases lay between the germline ends. CDR1 is MNHNS, CDR2 SASEGT, per germline. This CDR3 spans 13 amino acids. As DNA, the CDR3 is TGTGCCAGCAGTATCGGGGGAGGGCAGCCCCAGCATTTT. As protein: CASSIGGGQPQHF.

This clonotype was seen at least ten times. The V gene is TRBV27, the J gene TRBJ1-2, with 7 nucleotides matching TRBD1. The germline V gene has CDR1 MNHEY and CDR2 SMNVEV (reference sequence). This CDR3 has 12 residues. J was trimmed by 6 bases and V by 5 bases; bases with no gene match: 3. CDR3 amino acids: CASSPQGDGYTF. CDR3 DNA sequence: TGTGCCAGCAGTCCCCAGGGGGATGGCTACACCTTC.

Ten or more counts support this clonotype. The chain couples TRBV28 to TRBJ1-5, with 7 bases identical to TRBD1. Germline CDR1 reads MDHEN; CDR2 reads SYDVKM. The trim removed 9 bases at V and 3 bases at J, leaving 8 bases unmatched. There are 14 residues in the CDR3. The CDR3 spells CASDREASNQPQHF. The CDR3 nucleotides are TGTGCCAGTGACAGGGAGGCTTCCAATCAGCCCCAGCATTTT.

This clonotype was counted many times. The chain is built from TRBV6-2 or TRBV6-3 and TRBJ2-7; D is undetermined. Germline lookup yields CDR1 MNHEY and CDR2 SVGEGT. With 2 bases removed from V and 0 bases from J, the gap between germline ends came to 5 bases. The CDR3 length is 13 residues. The CDR3 loop reads CASSYPSSYEQYF. CDR3 in DNA: TGTGCCAGCAGTTACCCGAGCTCCTACGAGCAGTACTTC.